This T cell receptor beta chain came from a study of T cells after posttransplantation cyclophosphamide. General study points: TRB clonality was highly associated with recipient CMV seropositivity and reactivation.

Repertoires were generated with immunoSEQ multiplex PCR, while TCRdb's copy carries only in-frame clones and drops some. Among approximately 40,000 clones listed, about 77% were seen once. Turning to this clone: Antigen: not known.

V shed 3 bases and J 8 bases; nucleotides not matched to a gene: 5. The CDR3 has 13 amino acids. The germline V gene encodes CDR1 KGHSH and CDR2 LQKENI. Treatment was busulfan-fludarabine conditioning, a marrow graft, and cyclophosphamide on days +3 and +4. The receptor's source is a female patient between 40 and 50 years old who received an allogeneic stem cell transplant from a related donor, was CMV-positive, and had no GVHD. Part of the T cells may come from the graft donor. V and J are TRBV18 and TRBJ1-2; 8 bases are shared with TRBD1. Specimen: CD4+ T cells sorted from blood, collected approximately 2,000 days after a stem cell transplant with posttransplant cyclophosphamide. CDR3 sequence reads: CASSPGTGSGYTF. CDR3 nucleotide sequence: TGTGCCAGCTCACCCGGGACAGGCAGCGGCTACACCTTC.